This T cell receptor (beta chain) originates from a study of blood T cell repertoires in COVID-19. Profiled with immunoSEQ multiplex PCR; TCRdb holds only in-frame clones, not every one. The table includes 250,000 to 350,000 clones, around nine tenths detected once. The CDR3 has 15 residues. V lost 5 bases and J lost 7; bases outside the gene matches: 7. Germline V CDR1 and CDR2: SGHNT, YENEEA. This chain uses TRBV11-3 with TRBJ2-2; 10 bases match TRBD2. The specimen sequenced was peripheral blood. The sequence came from a woman under 40 with COVID-19, enrolled during active disease. As DNA, the CDR3 is TGTGCCAGCAGCGCCAGCGGGAGGGCCATCGGGGAGCTGTTTTTT. Translating gives CASSASGRAIGELFF.